The source of this T cell receptor (beta chain) is a study of blood T cell repertoires in COVID-19. Study summary: Sites in the United States, Italy and Spain provided acute and convalescent COVID-19 samples. The cDNA or gDNA used as material had been derived from T cells, B-cell-depleted T cells, or PBMCs.

Recruits, aged about 18 to 89 years, lived in 24 US areas. The study assigned cohorts using participant-reported clinical history. Sequencing used immunoSEQ multiplex PCR; TCRdb keeps in-frame clones, though not all of them. The table records 490,000 or so clones, roughly 90% of them present only once. The source material was PBMCs or T cells enriched from blood (not recorded which). The receptor was isolated from a middle-aged woman who had recovered from COVID-19.

The CDR3 nucleotides are TGTGCCAGCAGTTACTCCACAATGTCCCATGGCTACACCTTC. Amino acids: CASSYSTMSHGYTF. This chain joins TRBV6-2 or TRBV6-3 and TRBJ1-2; no firm D call. Germline-derived CDR1 and CDR2 are MNHEY and SVGEGT. This CDR3 comprises 14 residues. The V end lost 0 bases, the J end lost 6 bases, and 11 bases lay between the germline ends.